Below, 7 T cell receptor beta chains from the same sample are listed, as sequenced in a study of OX40 agonist ivuxolimab in advanced cancers. Method: immunoSEQ multiplex PCR; TCRdb's copy keeps in-frame clones and lacks some. The data contain 78,000 or so clones, 92% of them singletons. The source was CD4+ or CD8+ T cells sorted from blood, collected in a trial of the OX40 agonist ivuxolimab. These receptors were collected from an adult with an advanced solid tumor such as melanoma, head and neck, liver or kidney cancer.

This chain joins TRBV10-3 and TRBJ2-1, with 13 bases lining up with TRBD2. J lost 0 bases, V lost 9 bases, and 8 bases had no gene match. This CDR3 comprises 17 residues. Germline CDR1 ENHRY, CDR2 SYGVKD. The CDR3 spells CAIRTSGSLGSYNEQFF. CDR3 bases: TGTGCCATTAGGACTAGCGGGAGCCTGGGCTCCTACAATGAGCAGTTCTTC.

This clone was picked up one time. The V call is TRBV18, the J call TRBJ2-3; 8 nucleotides match TRBD2. The CDR3 contains 16 residues. CDR1 KGHSH and CDR2 LQKENI come from the germline V gene. With 6 bases clipped from V and 7 bases from J, the junction kept 15 bases outside the gene matches. CDR3 amino acids: CASSRTSSLDGYTQYF. The CDR3 DNA sequence: TGTGCCAGCTCCCGGACTAGCAGCCTGGATGGTTATACGCAGTATTTT.

The rearrangement uses TRBV4-1 and TRBJ2-1; D is unresolved. This CDR3 contains 16 residues. V shed 2 bases and J shed 8 bases, with 19 bases lying between them. The germline V gene has CDR1 MGHRA and CDR2 YSYEKL. Written as DNA, the CDR3 is TGCGCCAGCAGCCAACTCGACTTATTCCTAACGCATGAGCAGTTCTTC. This translates into CASSQLDLFLTHEQFF.

The chain joins TRBV6-6 to TRBJ1-2, with a possible D match to TRBD1 (6 bases). The V end was cut by 0 bases, the J end by 2 bases, with 10 bases between. CDR3 size: 15 residues. The germline gives CDR1 MNHNY, CDR2 SVGAGI (reference sequence). The CDR3 DNA reads TGTGCCAGCAGTTACTCCGACAGGCGGAACTATGGCTACACCTTC. Translation: CASSYSDRRNYGYTF.

The J gene is TRBJ2-6, the V gene TRBV2, with 7 bases lining up with TRBD2. V lost 8 bases and J lost 0; bases outside the gene matches: 4. Germline values: CDR1 SNHLY, CDR2 FYNNEI. This CDR3 is built from 15 residues. CDR3 nucleotides: TGTGCCAGCCGGGACTATTCCTCTGGGGCCAACGTCCTGACTTTC. Translating gives CASRDYSSGANVLTF.

The chain has TRBV19 and TRBJ1-2; D remains ambiguous. The V gene lost 1 base and the J gene lost 0 bases, with 12 bases spanning the gap. The CDR3 consists of 16 residues. Germline CDR1 reads LNHDA; CDR2 reads SQIVND (reference sequence). The CDR3 DNA reads as TGTGCCAGTAGTATAGCGGGAGGCTACCCTAACTATGGCTACACCTTC. Translating gives CASSIAGGYPNYGYTF.

This clone was seen a single time. The gene calls are TRBV9 and TRBJ2-1; 10 nucleotides match TRBD2. This CDR3 comprises 16 residues. Germline V gives CDR1 SGDLS, CDR2 YYNGEE. V lost 0 bases to trimming and J lost 2 bases; unmatched junction nucleotides: 2. The CDR3 region is CASSVASGRAYNEQFF. The CDR3 nucleotides are TGTGCCAGCAGCGTAGCTAGCGGGAGAGCCTACAATGAGCAGTTCTTC. The full variable domain, completed using reference TRBV9 and TRBJ2-1, is DSGVTQTPKHLITATGQRVTLRCSPRSGDLSVYWYQQSLDQGLQFLIQYYNGEERAKGNILERFSAQQFPDLHSELNLSSLELGDSALYFCASSVASGRAYNEQFFGPGTRLTVL.